This T cell receptor (beta chain) derives from a study of OX40 agonist ivuxolimab in advanced cancers. Study as a whole: As their treatment, patients were administered ivuxolimab, an agonistic anti-OX40 (CD134) antibody. Whole-study findings and limits: Some of the nonresponding patients also showed low levels of normalized T-cell clonal expansion.

TCRdb keeps only in-frame clones here, not all; method: immunoSEQ multiplex PCR. The sample includes about 22,000 clones, approximately 87% of them seen just once. Details on this clone: Its antigen is unidentified.

This receptor was taken from an adult with an advanced solid tumor such as melanoma, head and neck, liver or kidney cancer. Sequenced material: CD4+ or CD8+ T cells sorted from blood, taken in a trial of the OX40 agonist ivuxolimab.

The CDR3 bases are TGCGCCAGCAGCCAAGAGGCGAGTATCGGACAGGGAGGCCCTGAAGCTTTCTTT. Translation gives CASSQEASIGQGGPEAFF. This chain connects TRBV4-1 to TRBJ1-1; 8 nucleotides match TRBD1. CDR3 length: 18 amino acids. Trimming at V came to 0 bases and at J to 6 bases, leaving 15 bases not matched to a gene. Germline V gene lookup returns CDR1 MGHRA and CDR2 YSYEKL.